This TCR beta chain was recovered during a study of blood T cell repertoires in COVID-19. Measured with immunoSEQ multiplex PCR; TCRdb has only the in-frame clones, and not every one. The data show about 70,000 clones, about nine tenths seen once. Trimming pared 2 bases from V and 2 bases from J, leaving 12 bases between. Germline assignment: CDR1 LGHNA and CDR2 YNFKEQ. There are 15 residues in the CDR3. The chain joins TRBV4-2 to TRBJ2-5; weak D call: TRBD2 (5 bases). This sequence originates from a human donor in a cohort sampled during active COVID-19. Sequencing used peripheral blood. In DNA, the CDR3 is TGTGCCAGCAGCCAACCCGGACTGGAGCAAGAGACCCAGTACTTC. Translation gives CASSQPGLEQETQYF.